A selection of T cell receptor beta chains follows, all from one sample in a study of shared clonotypes between healthy human individuals. The table came from immunoSEQ multiplex PCR; TCRdb's copy has only in-frame clones and leaves some out. The sample carries about 1.5 million clones, under 99% recorded once. The specimen was naive CD4+ T cells sorted from blood. The origin of the receptors is a man aged 25-45 years in good health. The CDR3 runs from the conserved cysteine through the conserved F or W. The D gene is left open where the match is weak. Only some rows state a clone size, as once, few, many or a class for expanded clones.

clone_size: NA; j_call: TRBJ2-3; d_call: NA; v_call: TRBV9; cdr3_aa: CASSVEATRTDTQYF; cdr3_nt: TGTGCCAGCAGCGTAGAAGCGACCCGCACAGATACGCAGTATTTT
clone_size: NA; j_call: TRBJ2-3; d_call: NA; v_call: TRBV18; cdr3_aa: CASSPKTVPDTQYF; cdr3_nt: TGTGCCAGCTCACCTAAGACAGTCCCCGATACGCAGTATTTT
clone_size: NA; j_call: TRBJ1-1; d_call: NA; v_call: TRBV13; cdr3_aa: CASSPRGAPGDTEAFF; cdr3_nt: TGTGCCAGCAGCCCGCGGGGGGCCCCAGGCGACACTGAAGCTTTCTTT
clone_size: NA; j_call: TRBJ1-6; d_call: TRBD1; v_call: TRBV6-5; cdr3_aa: CASSYSGTGYNSPLHF; cdr3_nt: TGTGCCAGCAGTTACTCCGGGACAGGGTATAATTCACCCCTCCACTTT
clone_size: NA; j_call: TRBJ1-5; d_call: NA; v_call: TRBV9; cdr3_aa: CASSVEGGNQPQHF; cdr3_nt: TGTGCCAGCAGCGTAGAGGGTGGCAATCAGCCCCAGCATTTT
clone_size: NA; j_call: TRBJ2-1; d_call: TRBD1; v_call: TRBV30; cdr3_aa: CAWSGTDYNEQFF; cdr3_nt: TGTGCCTGGTCCGGGACAGACTACAATGAGCAGTTCTTC
clone_size: NA; j_call: TRBJ2-5; d_call: TRBD1; v_call: TRBV15; cdr3_aa: CATSRGTGAEYQETQYF; cdr3_nt: TGTGCCACCAGCAGGGGGACAGGGGCCGAGTACCAAGAGACCCAGTACTTC
clone_size: NA; j_call: TRBJ1-1; d_call: TRBD1; v_call: TRBV18; cdr3_aa: CASSPGTGASTEAFF; cdr3_nt: TGTGCCAGCTCACCGGGGACAGGGGCGTCCACTGAAGCTTTCTTT
clone_size: once; j_call: TRBJ2-2; d_call: TRBD1; v_call: TRBV6-5; cdr3_aa: CASSYVPGTGGRELFF; cdr3_nt: TGTGCCAGCAGTTACGTACCCGGGACAGGGGGCAGAGAGCTGTTTTTT
clone_size: NA; j_call: TRBJ2-7; d_call: NA; v_call: TRBV10-1; cdr3_aa: CASSEARGVNSPYEQYF; cdr3_nt: TGCGCCAGCAGTGAAGCCAGGGGGGTGAATTCCCCCTACGAGCAGTACTTC
clone_size: NA; j_call: TRBJ1-2; d_call: NA; v_call: TRBV15; cdr3_aa: CATSRDFGVYTF; cdr3_nt: TGTGCCACCAGCAGAGATTTCGGGGTCTACACCTTC
clone_size: NA; j_call: TRBJ1-1; d_call: NA; v_call: TRBV19; cdr3_aa: CASSTTTRGEAFF; cdr3_nt: TGTGCCAGTAGTACGACCACCAGGGGTGAAGCTTTCTTT
clone_size: NA; j_call: TRBJ2-4; d_call: NA; v_call: TRBV5-5; cdr3_aa: CASSLVTKNIQYF; cdr3_nt: TGTGCCAGCAGCTTGGTGACCAAAAACATTCAGTACTTC
clone_size: NA; j_call: TRBJ2-1; d_call: NA; v_call: TRBV4-3; cdr3_aa: CASSHRMALGALEGEQFF; cdr3_nt: TGCGCCAGCAGCCACCGAATGGCGTTGGGAGCGTTAGAAGGTGAGCAGTTCTTC
clone_size: NA; j_call: TRBJ2-5; d_call: TRBD1; v_call: TRBV25-1; cdr3_aa: CASRVRDRGSYQETQYF; cdr3_nt: TGTGCCAGCAGAGTCCGGGACAGGGGATCGTACCAAGAGACCCAGTACTTC
clone_size: NA; j_call: TRBJ1-1; d_call: NA; v_call: TRBV23-1; cdr3_aa: CASSQSLLPSTEAFF; cdr3_nt: TGCGCCAGCAGTCAATCGCTACTGCCGAGCACTGAAGCTTTCTTT